This T cell receptor (beta chain) was recorded in a study of STAT5B mutations in CD4+ large granular lymphocyte leukemia. Points from the study as a whole: Patient CD4-sorted repertoires looked more clonal than healthy CD4+ repertoires, even without putative leukemic clones. 8/27 top patient clones versus 2/35 control clones were TRBV06-family.

The data were produced by immunoSEQ multiplex PCR, yet TCRdb's version contains in-frame clones alone and is incomplete. The repertoire includes around 30,000 clones, around 81% of them detected once, and about 4.6% sits in the top ten. Germline lookup yields CDR1 SEHNR and CDR2 FQNEAQ (reference sequence). The CDR3 runs 16 residues. J gave up 5 bases and V 5 bases, and 10 bases lay outside the gene matches. About this clone itself: Antigen unknown.

The V gene is TRBV7-9, the J gene TRBJ1-1; 11 nucleotides match TRBD1. Sequenced sample: CD4+ T cells from blood buffy coats. This TCR derives from a human donor in good health. Written as DNA, the CDR3 is TGTGCCAGCAGCCACGAACGGGACAGGGGGGTTACTGAAGCTTTCTTT. Amino acid sequence: CASSHERDRGVTEAFF.